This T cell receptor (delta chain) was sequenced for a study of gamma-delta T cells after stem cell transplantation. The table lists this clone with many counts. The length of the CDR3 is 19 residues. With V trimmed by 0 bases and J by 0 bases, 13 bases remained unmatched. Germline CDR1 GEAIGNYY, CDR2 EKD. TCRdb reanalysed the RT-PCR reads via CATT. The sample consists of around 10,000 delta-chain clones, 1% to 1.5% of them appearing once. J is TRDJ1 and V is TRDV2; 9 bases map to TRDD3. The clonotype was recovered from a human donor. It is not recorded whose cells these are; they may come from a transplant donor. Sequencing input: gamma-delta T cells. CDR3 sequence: CACDTVGGIPTTNTDKLIF. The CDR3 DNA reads TGTGCCTGTGACACCGTGGGGGGGATACCCACGACCAACACCGATAAACTCATCTTT.